The 27 T cell receptor beta chains presented below share a single source sample, sequenced in a study of T cell changes during pregnancy in multiple sclerosis. Here immunoSEQ multiplex PCR was the method, and the copy in TCRdb shows in-frame clones only, minus some. The data show 50,000 to 70,000 clones, with about nine tenths seen just once and about 2.2% held by the top ten. The source material was peripheral blood, sampled in the third trimester of pregnancy. These receptors originate from a female donor in good health, enrolled as a control in a pregnancy study.

This clone was seen just once. This rearrangement joins TRBV28 to TRBJ1-5; 9 bases agree with TRBD1. With V trimmed by 6 bases and J by 1 base, 10 bases remained unmatched. The germline gives CDR1 MDHEN, CDR2 SYDVKM. The CDR3 has 17 amino acids. CDR3: CASRRDREWESNQPQHF. DNA for the CDR3: TGTGCCAGCAGGCGGGACAGGGAGTGGGAAAGCAATCAGCCCCAGCATTTT.

V and J are TRBV13 and TRBJ2-1; D remains unclear. The CDR3 totals 11 residues. Trimming took off 5 bases at V and 10 bases at J, with 9 bases between the two ends. Germline CDR1 PRHDT, CDR2 FYEKMQ (reference sequence). CDR3 bases: TGTGCCAGCAGCCTGCGACTGGAGCAGTTCTTC. Its protein product is CASSLRLEQFF.

The chain joins TRBV6-5 to TRBJ1-5; 7 bases align to TRBD1. Germline V gives CDR1 MNHEY, CDR2 SVGAGI. CDR3 length: 14 residues. The V gene end was trimmed by 7 bases and the J gene end by 3 bases; junction bases not matched to a gene: 6. Here the CDR3 reads CASKGGSSNQPQHF. The CDR3 region has the DNA TGTGCCAGCAAAGGGGGCAGCTCCAATCAGCCCCAGCATTTT.

The genes are TRBV18 and TRBJ1-4; tentative D call: TRBD1 (6 bases). This CDR3 region has 14 residues. With 3 bases removed from V and 8 bases from J, the gap between germline ends came to 13 bases. Germline V CDR1 and CDR2: KGHSH, LQKENI. CDR3 region: CASSPIGTREKLFF. CDR3 nucleotide sequence: TGTGCCAGCTCACCGATCGGGACAAGGGAAAAACTGTTTTTT.

This clone has a handful of counts. The genes are TRBV2 and TRBJ1-1; D unclear. V was clipped by 4 bases and J by 1 base, with 4 bases between them. CDR3 size: 12 residues. The germline CDR1 and CDR2 sequences are SNHLY and FYNNEI. CDR3 residues: CASSAENTEAFF. The DNA of the CDR3 is TGTGCCAGCAGTGCAGAGAACACTGAAGCTTTCTTT.

The CDR3 region has the DNA TGTGCCAGCAGCTTGGACAGAACCGGGGAGCTGTTTTTT. It specifies CASSLDRTGELFF. The chain combines TRBV5-4 with TRBJ2-2; D gene unclear. The V and J ends lost 0 bases and 5 bases respectively, with 5 bases between them. This CDR3 comprises 13 residues. Germline V gene data show CDR1 as SGHNT and CDR2 as YYREEE (reference sequence).

DNA of the CDR3: TGCAGCGTATGGACAGGGTCGTCCTACGAGCAGTACTTC. Its protein product is CSVWTGSSYEQYF. This chain uses TRBV29-1 with TRBJ2-7; TRBD1 matches 8 bases. CDR1 is SQVTM and CDR2 is ANQGSEA in the germline V gene. There are 13 residues in the CDR3. The V and J ends lost 6 bases and 1 base, in that order; junction bases with no gene match: 5.

The CDR3 is CASSNRDRGVGTEAFF. In nucleotides, the CDR3 is TGTGCCAGCAGTAATCGAGACAGGGGAGTGGGAACTGAAGCTTTCTTT. The rearrangement links TRBV7-9 to TRBJ1-1; TRBD1 aligns across 8 bases. The CDR3 length is 16 residues. The V gene's germline CDR1 is SEHNR and CDR2 FQNEAQ (reference sequence). The trim removed 6 bases at V and 5 bases at J, leaving 14 bases unmatched.

The V gene is TRBV2, the J gene TRBJ2-1, with 7 bases fitting TRBD2. Germline-derived CDR1 and CDR2 are SNHLY and FYNNEI. V shed 4 bases, J shed 2 bases, and the junction held 8 bases outside the gene matches. This CDR3 has 16 amino acids. The CDR3 sequence: CASSAKSGIPYNEQFF. The CDR3 DNA reads as TGTGCCAGCAGTGCTAAAAGCGGGATCCCCTACAATGAGCAGTTCTTC.

V gene TRBV4-2 combines with J gene TRBJ1-2, with TRBD1 as a possible D gene (5 bases). The CDR3 has 17 amino acids. Trimming took 2 bases from V and 8 from J, leaving 24 bases between them. CDR1 LGHNA and CDR2 YNFKEQ come from the germline V gene. The CDR3 DNA sequence: TGTGCCAGCAGCCAACTACCCGACGTAATTGGGGCAAACGGCTACACCTTC. The encoded protein is CASSQLPDVIGANGYTF.

V and J are TRBV9 and TRBJ1-6; a possible D gene is TRBD1 (6 bases). The CDR3 length is 15 residues. Germline CDR1 reads SGDLS; CDR2 reads YYNGEE. Trimming removed 0 bases at V and 10 bases at J, with 14 bases between. The CDR3 nucleotides read TGTGCCAGCAGCGTAGTGGGGACATTCAAGTCACCCCTCCACTTT. It specifies CASSVVGTFKSPLHF.

The genes are TRBV5-1 and TRBJ2-7, with TRBD1 matching over 9 bases. The germline V gene encodes CDR1 SGHRS and CDR2 YFSETQ. The CDR3 covers 16 residues. Trimming took 4 bases from V and 5 from J; bases not matched to a gene: 13. DNA of the CDR3: TGCGCCAGCAGCCTAACCACCGGGACAGGGATCCACGAGCAGTACTTC. Protein product: CASSLTTGTGIHEQYF.

V and J are TRBV27 and TRBJ1-1, with TRBD1 as a possible D gene (5 bases). This CDR3 spans 13 amino acids. Germline CDR1 reads MNHEY; CDR2 reads SMNVEV (reference sequence). V lost 3 bases, J lost 5 bases, and 10 bases lay in between. CDR3 DNA: TGTGCCAGCAGTTTCGGGGGAGGGACTGAAGCTTTCTTT. As protein: CASSFGGGTEAFF.

The genes are TRBV4-1 and TRBJ2-7; D is ambiguous. Germline CDR1 reads MGHRA; CDR2 reads YSYEKL. CDR3 size: 16 residues. V lost 0 bases and J lost 3, with 15 bases in between. CDR3 nucleotide sequence: TGCGCCAGCAGCCAAGAGCAGAGCGTTTCTTTCTACGAGCAGTACTTC. Amino acids: CASSQEQSVSFYEQYF.

The chain uses TRBV19 and TRBJ2-7, with 7 bases matching TRBD2. The CDR3 spans 14 residues. The J segment lost 0 bases and the V segment lost 7 bases, leaving 6 bases of the junction unmatched. The germline CDR1 and CDR2 sequences are LNHDA and SQIVND (reference sequence). The CDR3 sequence: CASKGLADSYEQYF. The CDR3 DNA is TGTGCCAGTAAAGGCCTAGCGGACTCCTACGAGCAGTACTTC.

The chain couples TRBV12-5 to TRBJ2-5, with TRBD1 matching over 8 bases. This CDR3 has 13 amino acids. V lost 6 bases and J lost 4; bases outside the gene matches: 4. Germline-derived CDR1 and CDR2 are LGHNT and FRNRAP. In DNA form, the CDR3 reads TGTGCTAGTGGCCGTGACAGGGGAGAGACCCAGTACTTC. This codes for CASGRDRGETQYF. The variable domain in full, with the rest retrieved from reference TRBV12-5 and TRBJ2-5, is DARVTQTPRHKVTEMGQEVTMRCQPILGHNTVFWYRQTMMQGLELLAYFRNRAPLDDSGMPKDRFSAEMPDATLATLKIQPSEPRDSAVYFCASGRDRGETQYFGPGTRLLVL.

The rearrangement links TRBV18 to TRBJ2-3, with no clear D. V was clipped by 3 bases and J by 0 bases, with 10 bases between them. Per the germline V gene, CDR1 is KGHSH and CDR2 is LQKENI. The CDR3 totals 15 residues. The CDR3 DNA sequence: TGTGCCAGCTCACCCAAAACGGTTAGCACAGATACGCAGTATTTT. This sequence encodes CASSPKTVSTDTQYF. The full variable domain, in which reference TRBV18 and TRBJ2-3 provide the parts outside the CDR3, is NAGVMQNPRHLVRRRGQEARLRCSPMKGHSHVYWYRQLPEEGLKFMVYLQKENIIDESGMPKERFSAEFPKEGPSILRIQQVVRGDSAAYFCASSPKTVSTDTQYFGPGTRLTVL.

The V and J genes are TRBV7-9 and TRBJ2-7, with TRBD1 as a possible D gene (5 bases). The V end lost 1 base, the J end lost 2 bases, and 15 bases lay between the germline ends. There are 16 residues in the CDR3. Per the germline V gene, CDR1 is SEHNR and CDR2 is FQNEAQ (reference sequence). The CDR3 is CASSLETGIRPYEQYF. The DNA for the CDR3 is TGTGCCAGCAGCTTAGAAACAGGAATCCGTCCCTACGAGCAGTACTTC.

This clone is termed medium-sized. The chain is built from TRBV27 and TRBJ1-6; a weak D match, TRBD1 (6 bases). This CDR3 is built from 14 residues. Deletions cut 2 bases from V and 8 bases from J, with 10 bases between. The V gene's germline CDR1 is MNHEY and CDR2 SMNVEV (reference sequence). CDR3 DNA sequence: TGTGCCAGCAGTTTACCCGGACAGCATTCACCCCTCCACTTT. Amino acid sequence: CASSLPGQHSPLHF.

The chain combines TRBV6-6 with TRBJ2-3, with D uncertain. Looked up from germline, CDR1 is MNHNY and CDR2 is SVGAGI (reference sequence). The CDR3 totals 14 residues. The germline V and J ends were trimmed by 2 bases and 4 bases, with 10 bases remaining between them. The CDR3, as DNA: TGTGCCAGCAGTTACGACGACGGGTCAGATACGCAGTATTTT. This translates into CASSYDDGSDTQYF.

This clone was picked up a small number of times. The rearrangement uses TRBV2 and TRBJ1-2; D uncertain. CDR1 is SNHLY, CDR2 FYNNEI, per germline. The CDR3 spans 13 residues. V was shortened by 8 bases and J by 3 bases, with 13 bases between the two germline ends. CDR3 DNA sequence: TGTGCCAGCTACAACGTGGGCGACTATGGCTACACCTTC. This encodes CASYNVGDYGYTF.

The chain carries TRBV15 and TRBJ1-1; perhaps TRBD1 as D (6 bases). Trimming removed 1 base at V and 7 bases at J, with 10 bases between. Germline V gives CDR1 LNHNV, CDR2 YYDKDF (reference sequence). The CDR3 is 13 residues long. The CDR3 spells CATSRGQGREAFF. CDR3 DNA sequence: TGTGCCACCAGCAGAGGTCAGGGGCGTGAAGCTTTCTTT.

This clone was counted at least ten times. The chain combines TRBV6-1 with TRBJ2-5; the match to TRBD1 covers 7 bases. V lost 7 bases to trimming and J lost 2 bases; unmatched junction nucleotides: 4. This CDR3 comprises 13 residues. Per germline, CDR1 MNHNS and CDR2 SASEGT. The CDR3 is CASTGTEQETQYF. The DNA for the CDR3 is TGTGCCAGCACAGGGACAGAACAAGAGACCCAGTACTTC.

The rearrangement uses TRBV7-9 and TRBJ2-7, with 8 positions matching TRBD1. Germline V CDR1 and CDR2: SEHNR, FQNEAQ (reference sequence). V lost 3 bases and J lost 5; bases outside the gene matches: 3. This CDR3 is built from 13 residues. The CDR3 sequence: CASSFQGANEQYF. As DNA, the CDR3 is TGTGCCAGCAGCTTCCAGGGGGCGAACGAGCAGTACTTC.

The chain couples TRBV9 to TRBJ1-5; D is unclear. Germline V gene lookup returns CDR1 SGDLS and CDR2 YYNGEE. The V end lost 0 bases, the J end lost 2 bases, and 9 bases lay between the germline ends. CDR3 length: 15 residues. The CDR3 sequence is CASSVAAGGNQPQHF. CDR3 coding DNA: TGTGCCAGCAGCGTAGCCGCAGGTGGCAATCAGCCCCAGCATTTT.

A single count supports this clone. This chain joins TRBV11-2 and TRBJ2-5; D perhaps matches TRBD2 (5 bases). The CDR3 length is 15 residues. Trimming shortened V by 2 bases and J by 7 bases, and 17 bases separated the two germline ends. Germline V CDR1 and CDR2: SGHAT, FQNNGV. CDR3 sequence (DNA): TGTGCCAGCAGCTTATCATGGGAGTTTGGAGGGACCCAGTACTTC. Translating gives CASSLSWEFGGTQYF. The whole variable domain, filled in from reference TRBV11-2 and TRBJ2-5, reads EAGVAQSPRYKIIEKRQSVAFWCNPISGHATLYWYQQILGQGPKLLIQFQNNGVVDDSQLPKDRFSAERLKGVDSTLKIQPAKLEDSAVYLCASSLSWEFGGTQYFGPGTRLLVL.

The chain uses TRBV29-1 and TRBJ2-6, with a possible D match to TRBD2 (5 bases). Trimming left V 7 bases short and J 0 bases short, with 10 bases between. The CDR3 runs 14 residues. Germline loops: CDR1 SQVTM, CDR2 ANQGSEA. Written as DNA, the CDR3 is TGCAGCGCCAGAGGGAGCTCTGGGGCCAACGTCCTGACTTTC. Its translation: CSARGSSGANVLTF.